This TCR beta chain was documented in a study of identical twins. Overall study findings and caveats: Twin pairs had excess sharing that was weaker in beta out-of-frame sequences.

The ends lost 2 bases at V and 2 bases at J; junction bases unmatched: 10. Germline values: CDR1 KGHDR, CDR2 SFDVKD. This CDR3 comprises 18 residues. TCRdb ran MiXCR on the 5' RACE reads and lists one entry per CDR3 protein. The repertoire holds 690,000 or so distinct CDR3 sequences, around 6% seen once, with 1.5% to 2% in the top ten. This clonotype was seen many times. Its antigen is as yet unknown. The TCR originated in a man in his late teens or twenties in good health. The gene calls are TRBV24-1 and TRBJ2-1; 8 bases map to TRBD2. Sequenced: naive T cells sorted from blood. CDR3 residues: CATSDSASGYRAYNEQFF. CDR3 DNA sequence: TGTGCCACCAGTGATTCGGCTAGCGGGTATAGGGCCTACAATGAGCAGTTCTTC.